This T cell receptor beta chain appears in the sequencing data of a study of blood T cell repertoires in COVID-19. Study at large: PBMCs, B-cell-depleted T cells, or T cells provided the cDNA or gDNA that made up the material.

Germline values: CDR1 ENHRY, CDR2 SYGVKD. After removal of 0 bases from V and 0 bases from J, the junction contained 0 bases not matched to a gene. This CDR3 has 16 residues. Self-reported history from a screening survey and questionnaire set each donor's cohort. In the source study's methods: Estimation of nucleated cell counts was performed using reference gene primer amplification. The repertoire was sequenced with immunoSEQ multiplex PCR; TCRdb's copy has only in-frame clones and lacks some. The V and J calls and clone size come from that table; D and trimming were worked out from the DNA. This table holds approximately 200,000 clones, roughly 85% found once.

The V and J genes are TRBV10-3 and TRBJ2-1, with TRBD2 identical over 9 bases. The source of this sequence is a man aged 40-50 years who had recovered from COVID-19. Specimen: PBMCs or T cells enriched from blood (not recorded which). CDR3 protein: CAISESTSGSYNEQFF. CDR3 sequence (DNA): TGTGCCATCAGTGAGTCGACTAGCGGCTCCTACAATGAGCAGTTCTTC.